What follows are 9 T cell receptor beta chains derived from one specimen sequenced in a study of blood T cell repertoires in COVID-19. Libraries were prepared by immunoSEQ multiplex PCR; TCRdb keeps only in-frame clonotypes and omits some of them. This table holds about 310,000 clones, roughly 90% found once. Sequencing used PBMCs or T cells enriched from blood (not recorded which). Every receptor here comes from a woman aged 40-49 years who had recovered from COVID-19.

This clone has only one observation. Different DNA sequences within this sample yield the same CDR3. The chain uses TRBV19 and TRBJ1-1; D is ambiguous. This CDR3 comprises 13 residues. Germline-derived CDR1 and CDR2 are LNHDA and SQIVND (reference sequence). The germline V and J ends were trimmed by 3 bases and 3 bases, with 8 bases remaining between them. The CDR3 region has the DNA TGTGCCAGTAGTATCGGCGGGGACACTGAAGCTTTCTTT. Its protein is CASSIGGDTEAFF. The variable domain in full, with the rest retrieved from reference TRBV19 and TRBJ1-1, is DGGITQSPKYLFRKEGQNVTLSCEQNLNHDAMYWYRQDPGQGLRLIYYSQIVNDFQKGDIAEGYSVSREKKESFPLTVTSAQKNPTAFYLCASSIGGDTEAFFGQGTRLTVV.

V gene TRBV21-1 combines with J gene TRBJ2-3; the table's D call of TRBD2 was not tested on the DNA. TRBV21-1 is termed a pseudogene. This CDR3 has 20 residues. Written as DNA, the CDR3 is TGTGCCAGCAGCAAAGTGGCCCGGAATAGCGGGAGGGCCTTACCAGATACGCAGTATTTT. This gives the protein CASSKVARNSGRALPDTQYF.

The chain has TRBV6-2 or TRBV6-3 and TRBJ1-6; no clear D gene. Trimming took off 0 bases at V and 9 bases at J, with 12 bases between the two ends. The germline V gene has CDR1 MNHEY and CDR2 SVGEGT. This CDR3 region has 15 residues. The CDR3 DNA reads TGTGCCAGCAGTTACTCGATACAGCCTTCTTCACCCCTCCACTTT. This sequence encodes CASSYSIQPSSPLHF.

The V gene is TRBV27, the J gene TRBJ2-1, with D possibly TRBD1 on 5 matching bases. Per germline, CDR1 MNHEY and CDR2 SMNVEV (reference sequence). This CDR3 has 13 amino acids. The V end was cut by 4 bases, the J end by 5 bases, with 9 bases between. CDR3 nucleotides: TGTGCCAGCAGTTACCAGGGAAACAATGAGCAGTTCTTC. Translated, it gives CASSYQGNNEQFF.

The rearrangement uses TRBV9 and TRBJ2-5; D perhaps matches TRBD1 (6 bases). The CDR3 has 14 residues. Germline assignment: CDR1 SGDLS and CDR2 YYNGEE. Trimming shortened V by 2 bases and J by 5 bases, and 13 bases separated the two germline ends. This CDR3 is CASSVSYRAETQYF. DNA of the CDR3: TGTGCCAGCAGCGTCTCTTACAGGGCCGAGACCCAGTACTTC.

This chain links TRBV28 with TRBJ2-1, with 10 nucleotides matching TRBD2. Germline trimming cut 2 bases from V and 8 bases from J; bases unmatched to any gene: 9. The CDR3 has 16 residues. Looked up from germline, CDR1 is MDHEN and CDR2 is SYDVKM. CDR3 DNA: TGTGCCAGCAGTTTAATTAGAGCGGGGGGGCTCGATGAGCAGTTCTTC. Its translation is CASSLIRAGGLDEQFF.

The chain combines TRBV6-5 with TRBJ2-4; TRBD2 is a possible D gene (6 bases). V lost 6 bases to trimming and J lost 5 bases, with 17 bases between them. The CDR3 runs 15 residues. Germline V gene lookup returns CDR1 MNHEY and CDR2 SVGAGI. CDR3 in amino acids: CASSKGTVGENIQYF. The CDR3 DNA reads as TGTGCCAGCAGCAAGGGGACTGTAGGGGAAAACATTCAGTACTTC.

The chain joins TRBV2 to TRBJ2-7, with TRBD1 matching over 7 bases. CDR3 size: 15 residues. J gave up 3 bases and V 0 bases, and 5 bases lay outside the gene matches. Looked up from germline, CDR1 is SNHLY and CDR2 is FYNNEI. The CDR3 nucleotides are TGTGCCAGCAGTGAAGCCGGGACAGAAGTCTACGAGCAGTACTTC. It encodes CASSEAGTEVYEQYF. The variable domain in full, with the rest retrieved from reference TRBV2 and TRBJ2-7, is EPEVTQTPSHQVTQMGQEVILRCVPISNHLYFYWYRQILGQKVEFLVSFYNNEISEKSEIFDDQFSVERPDGSNFTLKIRSTKLEDSAMYFCASSEAGTEVYEQYFGPGTRLTVT.

Here the CDR3 reads CASSYTGADSPLHF. Written as DNA, the CDR3 is TGTGCCAGCAGCTATACAGGGGCGGATTCACCCCTCCACTTT. The chain employs TRBV7-2 and TRBJ1-6; TRBD1 aligns across 7 bases. Germline lookup yields CDR1 SGHTA and CDR2 FQGNSA. V dropped 4 bases and J dropped 8; count of bases not matched to a gene: 5. The CDR3 has 14 residues.